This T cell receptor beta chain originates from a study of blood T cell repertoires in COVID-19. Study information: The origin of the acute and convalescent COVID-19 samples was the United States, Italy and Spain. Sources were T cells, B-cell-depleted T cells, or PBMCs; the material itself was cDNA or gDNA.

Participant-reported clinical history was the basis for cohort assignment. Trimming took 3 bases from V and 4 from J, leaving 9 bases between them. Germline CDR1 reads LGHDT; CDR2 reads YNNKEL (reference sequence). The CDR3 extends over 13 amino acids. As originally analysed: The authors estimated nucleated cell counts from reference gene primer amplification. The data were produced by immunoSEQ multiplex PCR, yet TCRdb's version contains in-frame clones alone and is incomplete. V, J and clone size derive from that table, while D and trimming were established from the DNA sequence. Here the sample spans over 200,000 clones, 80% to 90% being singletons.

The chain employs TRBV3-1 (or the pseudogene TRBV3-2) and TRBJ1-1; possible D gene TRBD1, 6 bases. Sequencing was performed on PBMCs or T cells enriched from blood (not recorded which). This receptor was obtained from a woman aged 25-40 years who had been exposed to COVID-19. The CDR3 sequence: CASSQGASTEAFF. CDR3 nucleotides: TGTGCCAGCAGCCAGGGGGCGAGCACTGAAGCTTTCTTT.